Sequencing of this TCR beta chain was carried out in a study of tumor-infiltrating lymphocytes in primary liver carcinoma. Overall study context: The yield of productive TCRbeta reads per sample was roughly 3.65 to 8 million and was similar across tissue types. The study's findings and limits: Bulk unsorted samples prevented comparison of CD4+ and CD8+ repertoires.

Unsorted whole blood served as the source of blood RNA, and germline DNA was extracted as well. This CDR3 contains 14 residues. Per the germline V gene, CDR1 is MNHEY and CDR2 is SVGAGI. Production of TCR beta cDNA used 400 to 600 ng total RNA together with a constant-region primer. Three rounds of nested multiplex PCR with slightly modified ARM-PCR produced TCR beta libraries. Both of the initial two PCR rounds ran for about 9 cycles and employed TRBV1-TRBV30 forward primers alongside a C-beta reverse primer. Using its own MiXCR run on the multiplex PCR reads, TCRdb lists one record per CDR3 protein. The data hold fewer than 250,000 distinct CDR3 sequences, with almost 65% observed a single time. Remarks on this clonotype: Antigen unknown. At one boundary the junction diverges from the germline segment, which might be a read error.

The origin of this receptor is a woman aged 60-75 years with primary liver carcinoma and hepatitis B virus infection. The specimen was peripheral blood. The genes are TRBV6-5 and TRBJ2-1; 7 bases map to TRBD2. The CDR3 DNA is TGTGCCAGTACCCTCCCGACGGGAGGACTCGAGCAGTCCTTC. This encodes CASTLPTGGLEQSF.